Given below is one T cell receptor beta chain in context. Antigen unknown. The CDR3 extends over 14 amino acids. The V and J ends lost 1 base and 3 bases, in that order; junction bases with no gene match: 2. Germline V CDR1 and CDR2: SQVTM, ANQGSEA. This sample was included in a study of T cell repertoires in cytomegalovirus infection. TCRdb re-called the reads with MiXCR, one entry per CDR3 protein. The table has roughly 78,000 distinct CDR3 sequences, around 37% seen once. The TCR sequence derives from a human donor in good health (CMV status not recorded). Some clones in this sample may be carry-over from other donors' samples. This specimen was CD8+ T cells from cultured PBMCs, taken from culture after CMV antigen stimulation. The chain employs TRBV29-1 and TRBJ2-3; 9 bases map to TRBD1. CDR3 coding DNA: TGCAGCGTTGAAGGGACAGGGGTTACAGATACGCAGTATTTT. As protein: CSVEGTGVTDTQYF.